This TCR beta chain came from a study of cytomegalovirus exposure and HLA in healthy donors (dated by TCRdb to about 2017). For context, the study as a whole: In an earlier analysis of 450 to 750 of the donors, 250 to 350 Gb of sequence data and 90 million to 120 million unique TCR beta sequences from some 170 million T cells were reported. In addition to the first cohort of roughly 700 subjects, a separate validation cohort of under 150 different subjects was used. Roughly 5 DR-DQ haplotypes were treated as single units for association and clustering because of strong linkage in the cohort. Class I and class II HLA loci were covered by the typing at four-digit resolution. An early release that covered 640 HLA-typed donors contained about 300 gigabases of sequencing data and around 85 million unique TCR sequences. Typing coverage varied by locus: roughly 620-640 donors for A, B, C, DRB1 and DQB1; approximately 520 for DQA1; about 570 for DPA1; more than 450 for DPB1. The study aimed to test whether signatures of past pathogen exposure could be identified by cataloging public T cell receptors. Donor age, sex, ethnicity and CMV serostatus were compiled together with the repertoire data. The study combined high-throughput TCR immunosequencing, statistical association of individual TCRs with disease status, and machine learning to predict cytomegalovirus infection status. A later genetic analysis took genome-wide SNP genotypes for about three fifths of the 666 donors and used that subset as a discovery cohort. On average, 235,054 unique TCR beta nucleotide sequences were sequenced per donor among a few hundred genotyped donors of the cohort, with roughly 18% of those sequences being non-productive. The T cell repertoires of 700 or so subjects were profiled by immunosequencing and related to cytomegalovirus serostatus. An earlier analysis of several hundred of the donors applied high-throughput TCR beta sequencing to assess whether each TCR beta V gene segment acted as functional or pseudogenic. All discovery cohort repertoires had been generated using a single sequencing platform. The genetic ancestry cluster associated with self-reported Caucasian donors included roughly four fifths of the roughly 390 genotyped donors. In the later analysis, no new phenotypic data were used to find candidate immune exposures; instead, reliance was placed on TCR beta sequences and their occurrence across donors. A later analysis re-examined previously published TCR beta repertoires from just over 650 donors and added high-resolution HLA genotyping to investigate patterns of TCR occurrence. General conclusions and limits of the study: The authors suggested that the approach could potentially be generalized to other disease states and immunological phenotypes. A cluster of highly shared sequence variants was judged likely to be a technical artifact of the sequencing pipeline. A later analysis found that most CMV-associated TCR beta chains appeared HLA-restricted, with HLA associations seemingly driven largely by CMV exposure. In an earlier analysis of some 550 of the donors, most TCR beta V segments were observed in productive rearrangements about 90% or about 30% of the time, broadly matching IMGT annotations. Presence/absence analyses assumed roughly uniform sequencing depth across donors, an assumption that may not hold. In a later analysis, TCR association rates were found to vary across HLA loci, with the most associated TCRs seen for DRB1 alleles and the fewest for HLA-C alleles. A later analysis associated about 16,000 TCR beta sequences with specific HLA alleles at a false discovery rate of 0.05. V-gene and J-gene trimming of TCR beta chains was associated with a missense DCLRE1C variant in a later genetic analysis, and the association was replicated in an independent cohort. In a later analysis, HLA-associated TCR beta chains showed more clonal expansion and lower generation probabilities than non-associated chains that were equally common. A later analysis reported that several top co-occurrence clusters appeared linked to parvovirus B19, influenza, CMV and Epstein-Barr virus. The cohort was sequenced for TCR beta chains only, and without alpha or paired-chain data the features that could be detected were limited. When HLA alleles, especially DR and DQ, strongly co-occurred, TCR associations were difficult to assign to individual alleles. Linkage disequilibrium might explain the correlated functional status among segregating V segments, but an unknown experimental factor could not be excluded. Because HLA typing was missing for some donors at each locus, association tests included only the typed subset. A further reported finding was that TCR beta sequences accurately predicted the HLA-A and HLA-B alleles for most subjects in the first cohort. In the study, approximately 150 TCR beta chains were listed as associated with cytomegalovirus. Because counts were too low, approximately 18 rarely observed V segments, including chromosome 9 orphons, were excluded from the earlier analysis of 587 of the donors. According to a later genetic analysis, donors in an Asian-associated ancestry cluster had fewer N-insertions in productive TCRs than the approximately 700-donor mean. Some IMGT-functional V segments, including TRBV6-2 and TRBV6-3, could not be told apart with the 87-base-pair reads, so those segments were excluded. In vitro tests confirmed that a few of the cytomegalovirus-associated TCR beta chains recognize cytomegalovirus antigens. The classifier was reported to diagnose cytomegalovirus status with high specificity and sensitivity in both the original and validation cohorts. Across donors, most TCR sequences were observed very rarely, whereas some public TCRs were present in many individuals. For the cohort, immune exposure information was limited to CMV serostatus.

Turning to this clone: The antigen it recognizes is unknown. No much larger clonotype is one base removed from it; base qualities were not supplied.

Libraries were prepared through the immunoSEQ multiplex PCR assay. For the multiplex PCR, a mixture combining 60 forward primers for TCR Vbeta segments and 13 reverse primers for TCR Jbeta segments was used. The CDR3 region of rearranged TCR beta genes was amplified from genomic DNA by a multiplex PCR assay. The Illumina HiSeq System was used to sequence the amplified TCR beta libraries as 87-base-pair reads. Per the authors' processing: In a later analysis, tens of millions of unique TCR beta chains were counted across the approximately 640 repertoires, and around 10 million of these chains were shared by at least two donors. To remove PCR and sequencing errors, raw reads were error-corrected and collapsed into unique sequences using a nearest-neighbor algorithm that merged closely related sequences. CDR3 sequences were aligned to IMGT reference sequences to assign V, D and J gene segments. For a sequence to be retained, at least a six-nucleotide match to both a V gene segment and a J gene segment was required. A rearrangement counted as productive if the CDR3 had no stop codons and remained in frame with V and J, and every other rearrangement counted as non-productive. Following IMGT convention, CDR3 was defined as the stretch from the second conserved V-encoded cysteine up to the conserved J-encoded phenylalanine. The earlier analysis of about 590 of the donors excluded sequences that lacked an unambiguous match to a single V gene segment. In an earlier analysis of a few hundred of the donors, V segments were called functional above 56.7% productive rearrangements and were called segregating when the between-donor standard deviation exceeded 5%. To diagnose cytomegalovirus status from the catalog of TCR beta chain sequences, a statistical classification framework was built. A later analysis assigned V and J genes by comparing TCR nucleotide sequences with IMGT/GENE-DB human TR gene sequences. In a later analysis, CDR3 sequences and most-parsimonious VDJ recombination scenarios were assigned using the TCRdist pipeline. In a later analysis, each TCR beta chain was defined by its CDR3 amino acid sequence together with its V-gene family, and reads lacking a unique V-gene family were excluded. As a way to deal with suspected cross-contamination and a sequencing artifact, a later analysis dropped hundreds of nucleotide sequences that were highly shared and had low generation probability. A later analysis calculated a clonal expansion index for each public chain from normalized within-repertoire ranks of inferred template counts. In a later analysis, generation probabilities were computed with a VDJ recombination model fitted to out-of-frame rearrangements, and the resulting probabilities were checked against IGoR. Hypergeometric tests were used in a later analysis to score TCR-TCR, TCR-HLA and TCR-CMV co-occurrence, with a repertoire-size bias correction applied to the TCR pairs. To estimate false discovery rates, a later analysis permuted the HLA or CMV assignments 20 times. A later analysis grouped co-occurring TCRs with DBSCAN, adding TCRdist sequence similarity when clustering within HLA-allele-positive subsets. Repertoires with fewer than 30,000 or more than 120,000 public chains, plus five repertoires with anomalous nucleotide sharing, were excluded from co-occurrence clustering. TCRdb stores this immuneACCESS table with in-frame sequences only. Part of the clones is absent; in the studies checked, under half of the shortfall reflects unresolved V genes, and no reason is known for the rest. The DNA was the basis for D and trimming; V, J and clone size are from that table. Recorded for this sample are some 160,000 clones; approximately 79% of them occurred a single time. The top ten clonotypes cover less than 2% of the sample.

The cohort comprised around 700 healthy bone marrow donors. Cohort members were all nominally healthy when sampled, although unrecorded immune exposures were likely present. The donor tested CMV seronegative and was one of the 352 seronegative cohort members. Every donor gave a peripheral blood sample, and the peripheral blood mononuclear cells from that sample were used for TCR beta sequencing. The Qiagen DNeasy Blood Extraction Kit was used to extract genomic DNA from the blood cell samples. Trimming at the junction amounts to 10 bases on V and 3 bases on J, and the germline ends lie 17 bases apart. The CDR3, cysteine through phenylalanine, is 14 amino acids long. Just the 42-base CDR3 DNA is kept, in frame starting at base 1. From a lookup of the germline V gene, CDR1 and CDR2 are MNHNS and SASEGT.

The material sequenced was PBMCs. The clonotype was recovered from a woman in her twenties or thirties in good health and CMV-seronegative. The rearrangement joined TRBV6-1 to TRBJ2-3; the D gene is perhaps TRBD1, from 6 matching bases. The CDR3 here reads CATYKRGGTDTQYF. The base sequence is TGTGCCACCTACAAGAGAGGGGGTACAGATACGCAGTATTTT.